The clone carrying this T cell receptor beta chain has a count of ten or more. The sample is drawn from a study of T-cell memory formation after mild COVID-19. Employing constant-segment primers, 5'RACE generated TCR alpha and TCR beta cDNA libraries bearing sample barcodes and UMIs. TCRdb passed the 5' RACE reads through MiXCR, listing each CDR3 protein once. Of about 39,000 distinct CDR3 sequences in the sample, about 6.1% were seen once. This CDR3 region has 15 residues. Germline CDR1 SGHNT, CDR2 YENEEA. With 5 bases clipped from V and 9 bases from J, the junction kept 7 bases outside the gene matches.

The J gene is TRBJ2-1, the V gene TRBV11-3; 13 bases map to TRBD2. The sequencing sample was made of PBMCs or a T cell subset sorted from them (not recorded which). The TCR was taken from an adult who had mild COVID-19 (a few samples of this study predate the infection). Cell type and time point are not known. For the CDR3, the DNA is TGTGCCAGCAGCCCAGGGACTAGCGGGGCCGGTGAGCAGTTCTTC. Amino acids: CASSPGTSGAGEQFF.